This passage covers 7 T cell receptor beta chains from one sample sequenced in a study of shared clonotypes between healthy human individuals. Here immunoSEQ multiplex PCR was the method, and the copy in TCRdb shows in-frame clones only, minus some. The data hold over 2 million clones, with roughly 92% observed a single time. The specimen sequenced was naive CD4+ T cells from PBMCs. The subset: CD45RA+ positively selected. These receptors originate from a man aged 18 to 29 in good health. Some clones in this sample may be carry-over from other donors' samples.

This chain joins TRBV28 and TRBJ2-7; D may be TRBD1 (5 bases). This CDR3 contains 14 residues. Trimming removed 4 bases at V and 4 bases at J, with 14 bases between. The germline gives CDR1 MDHEN, CDR2 SYDVKM. The chain's CDR3 is CASSYFRARYEQYF. DNA for the CDR3: TGTGCCAGCAGTTACTTCAGGGCTAGGTACGAGCAGTACTTC. Complete variable domain (other parts from reference TRBV28 and TRBJ2-7): DVKVTQSSRYLVKRTGEKVFLECVQDMDHENMFWYRQDPGLGLRLIYFSYDVKMKEKGDIPEGYSVSREKKERFSLILESASTNQTSMYLCASSYFRARYEQYFGPGTRLTVT.

The chain carries TRBV28 and TRBJ2-5; 8 bases fit TRBD2. Germline V gene lookup returns CDR1 MDHEN and CDR2 SYDVKM. This CDR3 region has 13 residues. V shed 7 bases and J 5 bases; nucleotides not matched to a gene: 6. In nucleotides, the CDR3 is TGTGCCAGCACGCGGGGGGTATGGGAGACCCAGTACTTC. This translates into CASTRGVWETQYF.

The J gene is TRBJ2-5, the V gene TRBV27; a possible D gene is TRBD1 (6 bases). This CDR3 comprises 18 residues. Germline CDR1 and CDR2: MNHEY and SMNVEV (reference sequence). V gave up 4 bases and J gave up 8 bases, with 29 bases separating them. CDR3 sequence (DNA): TGTGCCAGCAGTTCCTCCCTTCTATACAGGGACCTGAAGAGAACCCAGTACTTC. Translated, it gives CASSSSLLYRDLKRTQYF.

This chain links TRBV7-9 with TRBJ2-1; 10 bases fit TRBD2. The J segment lost 0 bases and the V segment lost 5 bases, leaving 4 bases of the junction unmatched. Looked up from germline, CDR1 is SEHNR and CDR2 is FQNEAQ (reference sequence). This CDR3 is built from 16 residues. CDR3: CASSPGLASSYNEQFF. Here the CDR3 DNA reads TGTGCCAGCAGCCCGGGACTAGCGAGCTCCTACAATGAGCAGTTCTTC.

The CDR3 spells CASSATGAPGNTIYF. DNA for the CDR3: TGCGCCAGCAGCGCGACAGGGGCTCCTGGAAACACCATATATTTT. V and J are TRBV5-1 and TRBJ1-3, with 8 bases fitting TRBD1. The CDR3 contains 15 residues. The junction had 5 bases not matched to a gene; V was cut back by 4 bases and J by 2 bases. Looked up from germline, CDR1 is SGHRS and CDR2 is YFSETQ.

The chain joins TRBV2 to TRBJ2-5; TRBD2 matches at 9 bases. This CDR3 comprises 18 residues. CDR1 and CDR2 from the germline V gene are SNHLY and FYNNEI. J was trimmed by 7 bases and V by 0 bases; bases with no gene match: 15. CDR3 sequence: CASSEAWGLAGTFGTQYF. DNA for the CDR3: TGTGCCAGCAGTGAAGCGTGGGGGCTAGCGGGAACATTTGGGACCCAGTACTTC.

The genes are TRBV11-2 and TRBJ2-5; TRBD2 aligns across 15 bases. The V gene's germline CDR1 is SGHAT and CDR2 FQNNGV. The length of the CDR3 is 15 residues. Germline trimming cut 4 bases from V and 7 bases from J; bases unmatched to any gene: 4. CDR3 DNA: TGTGCCAGCAGCTCGGGACTAGCGGGAGGCGGGACCCAGTACTTC. This gives the protein CASSSGLAGGGTQYF. Together with reference TRBV11-2 and TRBJ2-5, the CDR3 gives the full variable domain: EAGVAQSPRYKIIEKRQSVAFWCNPISGHATLYWYQQILGQGPKLLIQFQNNGVVDDSQLPKDRFSAERLKGVDSTLKIQPAKLEDSAVYLCASSSGLAGGGTQYFGPGTRLLVL.